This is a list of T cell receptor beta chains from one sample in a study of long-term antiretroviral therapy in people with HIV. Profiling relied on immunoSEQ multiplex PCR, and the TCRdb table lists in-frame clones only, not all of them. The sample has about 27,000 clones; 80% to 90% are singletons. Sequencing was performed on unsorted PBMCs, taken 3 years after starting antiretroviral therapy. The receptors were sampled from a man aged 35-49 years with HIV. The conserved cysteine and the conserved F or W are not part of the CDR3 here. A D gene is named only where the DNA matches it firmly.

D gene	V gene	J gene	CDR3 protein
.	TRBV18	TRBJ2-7	ATAGIYEQY
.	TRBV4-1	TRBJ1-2	ASSQSGAMGGYYGYT
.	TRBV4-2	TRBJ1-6	ASSPANLLAQSFYNSPLH
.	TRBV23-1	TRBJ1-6	ASTPRASDSSSYNSPLH
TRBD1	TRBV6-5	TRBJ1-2	ATIQGARGYT
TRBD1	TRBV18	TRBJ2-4	ASSPRQGSKNIQY
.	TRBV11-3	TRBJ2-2	ASSIYQGSGELF
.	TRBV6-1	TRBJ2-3	ASSEFGKGSTDTQY
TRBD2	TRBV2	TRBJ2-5	ASSFNPGLAGEETQY
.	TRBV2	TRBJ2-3	ASTGEYRVPDTQY
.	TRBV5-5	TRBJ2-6	ASSLDPDSGANVLT
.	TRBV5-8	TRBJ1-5	ASSLPPWGTLNQPQH
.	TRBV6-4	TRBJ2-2	ASSASTGAGELF
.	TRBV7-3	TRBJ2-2	ASSSQGLLASNTGELF
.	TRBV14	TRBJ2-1	ASSQDRGGANEQF
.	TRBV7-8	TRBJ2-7	ASSLSFRTYEQY
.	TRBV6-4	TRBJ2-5	ASSGEN
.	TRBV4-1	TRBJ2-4	ASSTLGTAKNIQY
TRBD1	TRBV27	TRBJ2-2	ASSLDRVGELF
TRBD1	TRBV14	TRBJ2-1	ASRGTGDSYNEQF
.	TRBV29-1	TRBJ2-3	SVSDGTDTQY
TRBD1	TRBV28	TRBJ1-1	ASSPARPGTAPEAF
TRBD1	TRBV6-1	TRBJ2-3	ASHFGTGPTDTQY
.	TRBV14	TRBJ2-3	ASRGRDPDTQY
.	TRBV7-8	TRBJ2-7	ASGWHEQY
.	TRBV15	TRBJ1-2	ATSRMEGYT
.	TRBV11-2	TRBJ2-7	ASSLDTDSSYEQY
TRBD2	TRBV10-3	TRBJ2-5	AISAPTSGKAQETQY
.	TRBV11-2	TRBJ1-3	ASSKGTAGNTIY
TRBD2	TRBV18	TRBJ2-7	ASSPRQAERGEQY
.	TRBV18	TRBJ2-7	ASSPIPPSGQEFGY
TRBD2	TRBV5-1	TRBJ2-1	ASSLGASGNWDEQF
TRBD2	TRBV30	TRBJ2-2	AWRLAGPNTGELF
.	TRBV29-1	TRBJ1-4	SVAQGLREKLF
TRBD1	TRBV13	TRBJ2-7	ASSRGPDRDNHEQY
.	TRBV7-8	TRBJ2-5	ASSYFTETQY
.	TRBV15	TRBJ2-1	ATMGHNEQF
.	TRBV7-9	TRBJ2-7	ASSRTGYEQY
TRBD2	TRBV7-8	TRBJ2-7	ASSGRLAGHYEQY
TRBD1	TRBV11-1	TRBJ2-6	ASSQDRPSGANVLT
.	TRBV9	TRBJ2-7	ASSHQDGNYEQY
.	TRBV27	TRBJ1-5	ASSTNRVDQPQH
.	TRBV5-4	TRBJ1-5	ASSHFRVAEQPQH
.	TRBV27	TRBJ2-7	ASSSGRLSYEQY
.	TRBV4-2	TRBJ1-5	ASSPFSNQPQH
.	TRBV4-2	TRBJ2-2	ASSHPNQGGELF
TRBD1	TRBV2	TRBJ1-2	ASSGTGVGGYT
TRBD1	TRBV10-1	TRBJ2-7	ASSGGQGRNEQY